This section outlines one T cell receptor (beta chain) sequence together with its context. The antigen remains undetermined. This sample is part of a study of CD8 T cells in ankylosing spondylitis. V lost 5 bases, J lost 2 bases, and 11 bases lay in between. There are 13 residues in the CDR3. Germline lookup yields CDR1 SQVTM and CDR2 ANQGSEA. TCRdb reprocessed the 5' RACE reads via MiXCR and lists one record per CDR3 protein. The sample lists 390,000 or so distinct CDR3 sequences; about 22% were seen once. General study points: A motif of under ten highly homologous TCR beta variants was seen as apparently characteristic of ankylosing spondylitis blood. CD8+ by phenotype, disease-linked clones were relatively rare in peripheral blood. Reportedly, significant enrichment of disease-linked clones occurred in matched ankylosing spondylitis synovial fluid.

The TCR sequence derives from a male donor with ankylosing spondylitis. The chain uses TRBV29-1 and TRBJ2-3; D remains unclear. Sequencing was carried out using blood, either unsorted or a sorted T cell fraction (not recorded which). DNA of the CDR3: TGCAGCGTTCGCGAGATCTCCACAGATACGCAGTATTTT. Translation: CSVREISTDTQYF.